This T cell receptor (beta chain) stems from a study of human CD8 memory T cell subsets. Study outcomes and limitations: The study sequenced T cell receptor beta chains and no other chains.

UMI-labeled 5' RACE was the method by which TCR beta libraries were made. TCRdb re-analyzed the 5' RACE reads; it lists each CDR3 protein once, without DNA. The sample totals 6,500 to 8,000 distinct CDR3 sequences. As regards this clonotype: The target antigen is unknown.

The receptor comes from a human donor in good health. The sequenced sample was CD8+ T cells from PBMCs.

The CDR3 reads CASRPQGPYTEAFF. The V gene is TRBV28, the J gene TRBJ1-1; TCRdb's D call, TRBD1, is unchecked because there is no DNA. This CDR3 is built from 14 residues. CDR1 is MDHEN and CDR2 is SYDVKM in the germline V gene.